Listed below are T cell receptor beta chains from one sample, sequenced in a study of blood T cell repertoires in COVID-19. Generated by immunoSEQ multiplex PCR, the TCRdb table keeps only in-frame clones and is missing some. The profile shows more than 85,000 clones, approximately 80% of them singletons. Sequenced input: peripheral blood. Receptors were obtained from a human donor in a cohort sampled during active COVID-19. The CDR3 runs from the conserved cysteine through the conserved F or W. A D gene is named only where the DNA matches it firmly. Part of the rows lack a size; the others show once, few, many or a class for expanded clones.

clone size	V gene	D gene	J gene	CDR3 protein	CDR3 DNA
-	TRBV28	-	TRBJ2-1	CATQGSGGSYNEQFF	TGTGCCACCCAAGGGAGCGGAGGCTCCTACAATGAGCAGTTCTTC
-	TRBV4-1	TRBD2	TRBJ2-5	CASSQEELGSGSGGETQYF	TGCGCCAGCAGCCAAGAAGAGCTGGGAAGCGGGAGTGGCGGGGAGACCCAGTACTTC
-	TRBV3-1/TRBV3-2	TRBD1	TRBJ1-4	CASSLAGTVNEKLFF	TGTGCCAGCAGCCTCGCCGGGACAGTTAATGAAAAACTGTTTTTT
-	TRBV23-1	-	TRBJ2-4	CASRHPPGQSLSRAKNIQYF	TGCGCCAGCAGACATCCTCCGGGACAATCATTGTCTCGAGCCAAAAACATTCAGTACTTC
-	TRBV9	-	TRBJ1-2	CASTLTASNYGYTF	TGTGCCAGCACCCTGACAGCAAGTAACTATGGCTACACCTTC
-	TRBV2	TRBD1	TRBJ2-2	CASSPGQARSGELFF	TGTGCCAGCAGTCCGGGACAGGCGCGATCCGGGGAGCTGTTTTTT
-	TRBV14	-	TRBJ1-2	CASSLTRGFNGYTF	TGTGCCAGCAGCCTAACGCGGGGTTTCAATGGCTACACCTTC
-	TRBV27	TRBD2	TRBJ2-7	CASSLLAGGSYEQYF	TGTGCCAGCAGTTTACTAGCGGGAGGCTCCTACGAGCAGTACTTC
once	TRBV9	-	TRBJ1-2	CASSVGVPANYGYTF	TGTGCCAGCAGCGTAGGTGTTCCGGCTAACTATGGCTACACCTTC
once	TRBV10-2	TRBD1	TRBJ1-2	CASSPGQGGYGYTF	TGCGCCAGCAGCCCCGGACAGGGCGGCTATGGCTACACCTTC
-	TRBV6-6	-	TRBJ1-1	CASSFSPGVGTEAFF	TGTGCCAGCAGTTTTTCCCCAGGGGTGGGCACTGAAGCTTTCTTT
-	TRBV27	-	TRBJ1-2	CASSGFGTTYGYTF	TGTGCCAGCAGTGGATTCGGGACAACCTATGGCTACACCTTC
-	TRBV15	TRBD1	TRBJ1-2	CATSRDSGTADGYTF	TGTGCCACCAGCAGAGATAGCGGGACAGCGGATGGCTACACCTTC
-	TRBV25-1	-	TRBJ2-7	CASSEYGAGHHEQYF	TGTGCCAGCAGTGAATATGGGGCAGGGCACCACGAGCAGTACTTC
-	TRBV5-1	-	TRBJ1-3	CASTLVGEPGNTIYF	TGCGCCAGCACCTTGGTAGGGGAACCTGGAAACACCATATATTTT
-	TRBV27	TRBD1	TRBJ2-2	CASRLSQGAPRELFF	TGTGCCAGCAGATTATCGCAGGGGGCGCCCAGGGAGCTGTTTTTT
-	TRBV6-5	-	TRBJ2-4	CASSPGGLAKNIQYF	TGTGCCAGCAGCCCCGGAGGGCTAGCCAAAAACATTCAGTACTTC
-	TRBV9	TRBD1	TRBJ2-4	CASSVDGTGSNIQYF	TGTGCCAGCAGCGTAGATGGGACAGGGAGCAACATTCAGTACTTC
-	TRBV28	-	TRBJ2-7	CASSLMSGPRGSEQYF	TGTGCCAGCAGTTTGATGTCCGGTCCCCGCGGGTCCGAGCAGTACTTC
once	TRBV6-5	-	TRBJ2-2	CASSYSSGTGELFF	TGTGCCAGCAGTTACTCATCGGGAACCGGGGAGCTGTTTTTT
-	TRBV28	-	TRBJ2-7	CASSPPGGRYEQYF	TGTGCCAGCAGTCCCCCAGGGGGGCGGTACGAGCAGTACTTC
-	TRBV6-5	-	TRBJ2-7	CASSYSMAGSYEQYF	TGTGCCAGCAGTTACTCGATGGCAGGTTCCTACGAGCAGTACTTC
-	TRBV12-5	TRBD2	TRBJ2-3	CASGSPTSGSTDTQYF	TGTGCTAGTGGTTCCCCGACTAGCGGGAGCACAGATACGCAGTATTTT
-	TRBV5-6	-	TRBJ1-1	CASSLAVNTEAFF	TGTGCCAGCAGCTTGGCTGTGAACACTGAAGCTTTCTTT
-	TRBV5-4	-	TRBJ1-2	CASSLDPGSYGYTF	TGTGCCAGCAGCTTGGATCCGGGAAGCTATGGCTACACCTTC
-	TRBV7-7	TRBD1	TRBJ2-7	CASSLRFGWGQTYEQYF	TGTGCTAGCAGCTTACGGTTCGGATGGGGACAGACGTACGAGCAGTACTTC